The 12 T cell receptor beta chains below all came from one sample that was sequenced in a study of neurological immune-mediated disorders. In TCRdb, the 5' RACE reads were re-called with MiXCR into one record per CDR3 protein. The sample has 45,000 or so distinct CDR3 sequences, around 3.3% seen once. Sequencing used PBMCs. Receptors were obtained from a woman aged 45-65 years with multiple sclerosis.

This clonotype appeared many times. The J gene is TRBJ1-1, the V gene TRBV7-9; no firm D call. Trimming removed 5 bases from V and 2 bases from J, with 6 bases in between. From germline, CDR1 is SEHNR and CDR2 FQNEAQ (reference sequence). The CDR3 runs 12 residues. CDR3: CASSRENTEAFF. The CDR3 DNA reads TGTGCCAGCAGCCGCGAAAACACTGAAGCTTTCTTT.

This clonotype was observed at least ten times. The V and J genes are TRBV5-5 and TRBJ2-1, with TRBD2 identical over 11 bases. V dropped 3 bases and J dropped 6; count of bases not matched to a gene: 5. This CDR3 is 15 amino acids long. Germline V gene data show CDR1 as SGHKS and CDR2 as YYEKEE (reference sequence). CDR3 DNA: TGTGCCAGCAGCTATAGCGGGGGGGCCGGCAATGAGCAGTTCTTC. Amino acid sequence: CASSYSGGAGNEQFF.

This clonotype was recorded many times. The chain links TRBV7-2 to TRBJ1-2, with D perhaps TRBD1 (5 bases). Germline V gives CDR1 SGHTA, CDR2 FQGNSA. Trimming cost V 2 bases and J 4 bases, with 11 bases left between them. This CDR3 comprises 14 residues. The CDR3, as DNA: TGTGCCAGCAGCTTACATCAGGGCGCCTATGGCTACACCTTC. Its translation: CASSLHQGAYGYTF.

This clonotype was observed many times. The CDR3 DNA is TGCGCCAGCAGTTACGCTGTCCTCCAAGAGACCCAGTACTTC. This codes for CASSYAVLQETQYF. The V gene is TRBV5-1, the J gene TRBJ2-5; D ambiguous. The CDR3 consists of 14 residues. Per germline, CDR1 SGHRS and CDR2 YFSETQ. Trimming stripped 5 bases from V and 1 base from J, with 12 bases between.

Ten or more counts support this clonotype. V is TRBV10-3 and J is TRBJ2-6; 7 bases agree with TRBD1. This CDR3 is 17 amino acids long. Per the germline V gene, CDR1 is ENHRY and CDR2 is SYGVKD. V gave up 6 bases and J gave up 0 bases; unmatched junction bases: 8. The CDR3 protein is CAISTGTANSGANVLTF. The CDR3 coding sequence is TGTGCCATCAGCACCGGGACAGCGAACTCTGGGGCCAACGTCCTGACTTTC.

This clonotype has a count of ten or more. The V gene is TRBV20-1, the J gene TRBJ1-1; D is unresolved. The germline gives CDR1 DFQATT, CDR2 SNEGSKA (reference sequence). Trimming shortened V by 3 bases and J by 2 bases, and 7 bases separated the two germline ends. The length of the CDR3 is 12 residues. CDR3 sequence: CSASSGNTEAFF. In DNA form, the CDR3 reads TGCAGTGCTAGTAGCGGTAACACTGAAGCTTTCTTT.

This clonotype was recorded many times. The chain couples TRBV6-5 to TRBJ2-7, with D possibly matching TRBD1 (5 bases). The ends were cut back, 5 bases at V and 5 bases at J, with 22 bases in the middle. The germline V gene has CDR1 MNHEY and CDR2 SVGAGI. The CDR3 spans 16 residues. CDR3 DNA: TGTGCCAGCAGTGTAACCGACAGTCCTACACCCCACGAGCAGTACTTC. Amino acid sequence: CASSVTDSPTPHEQYF.

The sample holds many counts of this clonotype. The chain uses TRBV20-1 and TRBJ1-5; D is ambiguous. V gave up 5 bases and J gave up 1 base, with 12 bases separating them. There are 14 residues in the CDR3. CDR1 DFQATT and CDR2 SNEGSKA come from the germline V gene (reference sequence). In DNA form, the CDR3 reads TGCAGTGCTTTTGACTCTCGAAGCAATCAGCCCCAGCATTTT. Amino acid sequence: CSAFDSRSNQPQHF.

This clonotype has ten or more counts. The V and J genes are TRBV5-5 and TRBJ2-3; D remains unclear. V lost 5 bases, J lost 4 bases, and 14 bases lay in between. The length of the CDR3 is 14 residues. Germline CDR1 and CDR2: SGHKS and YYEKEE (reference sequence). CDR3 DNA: TGTGCCAGCAGGAACTCCCCTGGGGCAGATACGCAGTATTTT. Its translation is CASRNSPGADTQYF. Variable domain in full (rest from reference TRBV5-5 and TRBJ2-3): DAGVTQSPTHLIKTRGQQVTLRCSPISGHKSVSWYQQVLGQGPQFIFQYYEKEERGRGNFPDRFSARQFPNYSSELNVNALLLGDSALYLCASRNSPGADTQYFGPGTRLTVL.

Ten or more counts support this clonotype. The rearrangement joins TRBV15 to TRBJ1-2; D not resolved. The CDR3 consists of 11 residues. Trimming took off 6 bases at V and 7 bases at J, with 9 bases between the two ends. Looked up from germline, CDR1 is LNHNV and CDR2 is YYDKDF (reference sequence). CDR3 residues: CATRDFGGYTF. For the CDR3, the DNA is TGTGCCACCAGAGATTTCGGTGGCTACACCTTC.

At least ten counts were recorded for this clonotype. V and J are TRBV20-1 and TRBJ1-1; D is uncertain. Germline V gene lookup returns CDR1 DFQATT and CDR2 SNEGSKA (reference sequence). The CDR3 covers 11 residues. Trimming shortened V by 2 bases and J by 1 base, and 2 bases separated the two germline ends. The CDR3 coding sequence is TGCAGTGCTAGACAGAACACTGAAGCTTTCTTT. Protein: CSARQNTEAFF.

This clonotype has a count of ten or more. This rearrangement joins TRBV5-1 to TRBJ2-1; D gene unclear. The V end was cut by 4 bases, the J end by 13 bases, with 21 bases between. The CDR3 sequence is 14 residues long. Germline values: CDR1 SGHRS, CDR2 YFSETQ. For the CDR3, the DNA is TGCGCCAGCAGCCCCTCGGATCCCCTAGGAGTCCAGTTCTTC. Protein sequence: CASSPSDPLGVQFF.